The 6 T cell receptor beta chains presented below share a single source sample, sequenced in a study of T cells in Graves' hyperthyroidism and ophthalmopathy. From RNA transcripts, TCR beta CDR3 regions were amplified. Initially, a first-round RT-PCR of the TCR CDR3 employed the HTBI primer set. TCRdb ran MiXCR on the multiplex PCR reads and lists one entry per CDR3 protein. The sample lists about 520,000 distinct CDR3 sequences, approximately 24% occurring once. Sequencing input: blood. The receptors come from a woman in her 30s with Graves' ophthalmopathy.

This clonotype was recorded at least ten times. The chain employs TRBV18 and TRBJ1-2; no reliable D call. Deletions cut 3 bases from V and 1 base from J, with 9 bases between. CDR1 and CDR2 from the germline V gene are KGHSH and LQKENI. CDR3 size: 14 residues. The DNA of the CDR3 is TGTGCCAGCTCACCTATAGACATTAACTATGGCTACACCTTC. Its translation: CASSPIDINYGYTF. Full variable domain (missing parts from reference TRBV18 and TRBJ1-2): NAGVMQNPRHLVRRRGQEARLRCSPMKGHSHVYWYRQLPEEGLKFMVYLQKENIIDESGMPKERFSAEFPKEGPSILRIQQVVRGDSAAYFCASSPIDINYGYTFGSGTRLTVV.

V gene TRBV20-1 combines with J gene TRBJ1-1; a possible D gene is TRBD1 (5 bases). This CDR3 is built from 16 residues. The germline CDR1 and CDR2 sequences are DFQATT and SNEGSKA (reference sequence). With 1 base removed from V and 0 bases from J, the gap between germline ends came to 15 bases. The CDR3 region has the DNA TGCAGTGCTAGAGGCGGGGCAGGTACGATGAACACTGAAGCTTTCTTT. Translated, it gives CSARGGAGTMNTEAFF.

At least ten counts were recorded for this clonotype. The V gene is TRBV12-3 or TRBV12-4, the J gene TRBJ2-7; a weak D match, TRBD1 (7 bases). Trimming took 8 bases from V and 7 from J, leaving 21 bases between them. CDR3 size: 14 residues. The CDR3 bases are TGTGCCAGCGCACGGGCAGGGGGGAATTGGGAGCAGTACTTC. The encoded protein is CASARAGGNWEQYF.

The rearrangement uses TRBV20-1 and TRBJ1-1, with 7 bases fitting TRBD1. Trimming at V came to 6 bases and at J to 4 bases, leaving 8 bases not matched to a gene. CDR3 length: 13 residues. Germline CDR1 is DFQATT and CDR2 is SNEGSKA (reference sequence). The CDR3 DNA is TGCAGTGCCGAAGGGGGCTTCGGCACTGAAGCTTTCTTT. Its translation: CSAEGGFGTEAFF.

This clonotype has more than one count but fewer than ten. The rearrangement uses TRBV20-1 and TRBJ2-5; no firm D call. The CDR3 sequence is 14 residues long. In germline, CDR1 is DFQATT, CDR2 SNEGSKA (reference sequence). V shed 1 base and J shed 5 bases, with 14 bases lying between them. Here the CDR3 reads CSARVRAMGETQYF. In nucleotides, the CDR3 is TGCAGTGCTAGAGTCCGGGCCATGGGGGAGACCCAGTACTTC.

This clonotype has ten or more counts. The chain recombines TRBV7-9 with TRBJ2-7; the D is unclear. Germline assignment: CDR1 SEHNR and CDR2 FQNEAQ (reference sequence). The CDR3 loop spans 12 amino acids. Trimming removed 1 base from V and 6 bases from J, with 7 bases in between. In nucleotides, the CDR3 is TGTGCCAGCAGCTTAGTAGGGCGCGAGCAGTACTTC. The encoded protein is CASSLVGREQYF.